The clone carrying this T cell receptor beta chain was recorded a few times. Antigen unknown. Germline CDR1 reads DFQATT; CDR2 reads SNEGSKA (reference sequence). The CDR3 spans 11 residues. V lost 7 bases and J 6 bases, leaving 11 bases between the germline ends. This specimen comes from a study of response to subunit inactivated influenza vaccine. The study, taken as a whole, reports: There was a suggestion from the authors that each seasonal influenza vaccination recruits few new T cells.

MiXCR was run by TCRdb on the RT-PCR reads, yielding one entry per CDR3 protein. The sample holds 600,000 to 850,000 distinct CDR3 sequences; around 15% are singletons and the top ten take 7.5% to 9%. The chain has TRBV20-1 and TRBJ2-3, with no clear D. The TCR was taken from a man in his fifties who received an inactivated influenza vaccine. The material was PBMCs from blood, obtained roughly 15 days before vaccination. CDR3 in amino acids: CSVVQGDTQYF. Written as DNA, the CDR3 is TGCAGTGTGGTCCAAGGGGATACGCAGTATTTT.